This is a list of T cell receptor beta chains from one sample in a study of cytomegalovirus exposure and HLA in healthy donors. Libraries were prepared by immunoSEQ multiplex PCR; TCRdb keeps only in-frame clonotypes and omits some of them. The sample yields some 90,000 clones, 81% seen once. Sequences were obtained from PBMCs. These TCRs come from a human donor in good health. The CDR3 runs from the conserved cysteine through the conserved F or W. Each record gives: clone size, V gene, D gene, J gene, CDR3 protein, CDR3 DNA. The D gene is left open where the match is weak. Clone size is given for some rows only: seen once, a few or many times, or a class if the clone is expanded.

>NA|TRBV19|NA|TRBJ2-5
CASSIGRGWTETQYF
TGTGCCAGTAGTATAGGTAGGGGGTGGACAGAGACCCAGTACTTC
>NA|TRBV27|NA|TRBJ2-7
CASSSWSGPEQYF
TGTGCCAGCAGTTCATGGAGCGGACCCGAACAGTACTTC
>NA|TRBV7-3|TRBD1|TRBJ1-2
CASSFGQGHGYTF
TGTGCCAGCAGCTTTGGACAGGGTCATGGCTACACCTTC
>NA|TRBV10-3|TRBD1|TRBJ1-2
CAISDGTGNYGYTF
TGTGCCATCAGTGATGGGACAGGGAACTATGGCTACACCTTC
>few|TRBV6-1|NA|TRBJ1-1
CASKTEQNTEAFF
TGTGCCAGCAAGACAGAGCAGAACACTGAAGCTTTCTTT
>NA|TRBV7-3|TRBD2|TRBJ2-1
CASSLKAPGGTYNEQFF
TGTGCCAGCAGCTTAAAGGCCCCGGGGGGGACCTACAATGAGCAGTTCTTC
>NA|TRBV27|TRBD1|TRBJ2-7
CASSEAGTGDSYEQYF
TGTGCCAGCAGTGAGGCCGGGACAGGGGACTCCTACGAGCAGTACTTC
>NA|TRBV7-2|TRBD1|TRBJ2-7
CASSLGTGVAREQYF
TGTGCCAGCAGCTTAGGGACAGGGGTGGCCCGCGAGCAGTACTTC
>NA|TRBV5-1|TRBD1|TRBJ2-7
CASSSQGAGEQYF
TGCGCCAGCAGCTCGCAGGGGGCGGGGGAGCAGTACTTC
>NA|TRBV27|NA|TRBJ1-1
CASSLGTMNTEAFF
TGTGCCAGCAGTCTCGGGACTATGAACACTGAAGCTTTCTTT
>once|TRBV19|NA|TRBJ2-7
CASSTGSYEQYF
TGTGCCAGTAGTACCGGGTCCTACGAGCAGTACTTC
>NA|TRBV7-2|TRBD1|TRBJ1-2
CASSLPLGTGRHYGYTF
TGTGCCAGCAGCTTACCGCTCGGGACAGGCCGACACTATGGCTACACCTTC
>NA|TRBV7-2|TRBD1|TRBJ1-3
CASRSQGPGNTIYF
TGTGCCAGCAGGTCACAGGGGCCGGGAAACACCATATATTTT
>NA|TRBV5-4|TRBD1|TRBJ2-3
CASSPARTGSTDTQYF
TGTGCCAGCAGCCCTGCCCGGACAGGTAGCACAGATACGCAGTATTTT
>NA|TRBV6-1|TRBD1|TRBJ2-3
CARRLGQGGKFTQYF
TGTGCCCGCAGGCTTGGACAGGGCGGAAAATTTACGCAGTATTTT
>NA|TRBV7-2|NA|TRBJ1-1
CASSQAAVRTEAFF
TGTGCCAGCAGCCAGGCCGCAGTCAGGACTGAAGCTTTCTTT
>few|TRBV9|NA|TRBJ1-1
CASSVDGQWNTEAFF
TGTGCCAGCAGCGTAGATGGACAGTGGAACACTGAAGCTTTCTTT
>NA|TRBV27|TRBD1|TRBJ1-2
CASSTIRQGAHYGYTF
TGTGCCAGCAGTACCATTCGACAGGGGGCCCACTATGGCTACACCTTC
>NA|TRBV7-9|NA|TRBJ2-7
CASSLGTALAYEQYF
TGTGCCAGCAGCTTAGGGACGGCCCTAGCCTACGAGCAGTACTTC
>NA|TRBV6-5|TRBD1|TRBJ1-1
CASTRQGADTEAFF
TGTGCCAGCACTCGCCAGGGGGCGGATACTGAAGCCTTCTTT
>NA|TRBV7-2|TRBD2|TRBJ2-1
CASSSQLAGGEEQFF
TGTGCCAGCAGCTCCCAACTAGCGGGAGGGGAGGAGCAGTTCTTC
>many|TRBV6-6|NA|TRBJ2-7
CASNGGGNYEQYF
TGTGCCAGCAATGGAGGAGGGAACTACGAGCAGTACTTC
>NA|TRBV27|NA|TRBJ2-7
CASRPAVRSYEQYF
TGTGCCAGCAGGCCTGCCGTGAGGAGCTACGAGCAGTACTTC
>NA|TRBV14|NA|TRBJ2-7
CASSQGYPRYEQYF
TGTGCCAGCAGCCAAGGATACCCCCGGTACGAGCAGTACTTC
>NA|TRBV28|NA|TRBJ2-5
CASTSPVLAYETQYF
TGTGCCAGCACCTCACCGGTATTAGCGTATGAGACCCAGTACTTC
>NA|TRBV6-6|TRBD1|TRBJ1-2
CASSYLRDRGYGYTF
TGTGCCAGCAGTTACCTCCGGGACAGGGGGTATGGCTACACCTTC
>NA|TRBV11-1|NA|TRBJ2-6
CASSLGQSSGANVLTF
TGTGCCAGCAGCTTAGGACAGAGCTCTGGGGCCAACGTCCTGACTTTC
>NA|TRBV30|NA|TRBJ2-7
CAWSLSYEQYF
TGTGCCTGGAGTCTCAGCTACGAGCAGTACTTC
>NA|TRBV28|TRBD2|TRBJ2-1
CASSPYPSGGYNEQFF
TGTGCCAGCAGTCCGTACCCCAGCGGGGGGTACAATGAGCAGTTCTTC
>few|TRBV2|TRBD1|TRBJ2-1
CASRTPRTGEGEQFF
TGTGCCAGCAGGACCCCCCGGACAGGGGAGGGTGAGCAGTTCTTC
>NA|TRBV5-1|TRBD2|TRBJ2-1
CASSLGLAGGRGNEQFF
TGCGCCAGCAGCTTGGGGCTAGCGGGAGGCCGGGGGAATGAGCAGTTCTTC
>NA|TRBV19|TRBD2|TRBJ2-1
CASSIVGDYRYNEQFF
TGTGCCAGTAGTATAGTGGGGGACTACAGATACAATGAGCAGTTCTTC
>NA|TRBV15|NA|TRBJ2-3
CATSRGQGTDTQYF
TGTGCCACCAGCAGAGGGCAGGGGACAGATACGCAGTATTTT
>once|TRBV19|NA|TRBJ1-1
CAAARDPHTEAFF
TGTGCCGCCGCCCGGGATCCGCACACTGAAGCTTTCTTT
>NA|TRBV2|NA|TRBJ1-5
CASRASGQGVRNQPQHF
TGTGCCAGCAGGGCTAGCGGGCAAGGGGTTCGGAATCAGCCCCAGCATTTT
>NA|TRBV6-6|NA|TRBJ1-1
CASSYSPDINTEAFF
TGTGCCAGCAGTTACTCCCCGGACATTAACACTGAAGCTTTCTTT
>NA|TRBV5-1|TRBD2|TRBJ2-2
CASSSLAGGPNTGELFF
TGCGCCAGCAGCTCTCTAGCGGGGGGACCGAACACCGGGGAGCTGTTTTTT
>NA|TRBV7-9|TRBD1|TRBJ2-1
CASPADRLYNEQFF
TGTGCCAGCCCGGCGGACAGGTTGTACAATGAGCAGTTCTTC
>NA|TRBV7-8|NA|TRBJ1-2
CASSFEPRRGGYTF
TGTGCCAGCAGCTTCGAGCCAAGGCGGGGTGGCTACACCTTC
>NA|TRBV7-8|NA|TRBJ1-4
CASSLAITGLGEKLFF
TGTGCCAGCAGCTTAGCGATCACAGGGTTAGGGGAAAAACTGTTTTTT
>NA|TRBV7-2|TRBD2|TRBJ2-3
CASSPGLAGGDTQYF
TGTGCCAGCAGCCCGGGACTAGCGGGAGGTGATACGCAGTATTTT
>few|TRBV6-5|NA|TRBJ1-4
CASSPRPGGNEKLFF
TGTGCCAGCAGTCCCCGACCGGGGGGGAATGAAAAACTGTTTTTT
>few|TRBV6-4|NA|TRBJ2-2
CASSDTGDTGELFF
TGTGCCAGCAGTGACACGGGTGACACCGGGGAGCTGTTTTTT
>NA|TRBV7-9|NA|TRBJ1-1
CASRLGGGGAFF
TGTGCCAGCAGACTTGGAGGGGGGGGCGCTTTCTTT
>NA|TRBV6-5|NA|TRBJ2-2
CASSYSVIPGAGELFF
TGTGCCAGCAGTTACTCGGTGATCCCGGGAGCAGGGGAGCTGTTTTTT
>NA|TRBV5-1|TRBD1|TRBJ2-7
CASSTGTGSYEQYF
TGCGCCAGCAGCACCGGGACAGGTTCCTACGAGCAGTACTTC
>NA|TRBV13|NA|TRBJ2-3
CASSPPILSGPSTDTQYF
TGTGCCAGCAGCCCCCCAATCCTAAGCGGTCCTAGCACAGATACGCAGTATTTT
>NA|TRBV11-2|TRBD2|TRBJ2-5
CASSRRLAGGQETQYF
TGTGCCAGCAGCCGCAGACTAGCGGGGGGGCAAGAGACCCAGTACTTC
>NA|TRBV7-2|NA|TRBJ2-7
CASSQLYEQYF
TGTGCCAGCAGCCAACTCTACGAGCAGTACTTC
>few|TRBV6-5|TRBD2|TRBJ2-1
CASSRLAAYNEQFF
TGTGCCAGCAGCAGACTAGCGGCCTACAATGAGCAGTTCTTC
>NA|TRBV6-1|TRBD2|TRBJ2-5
CASSTLSGSFGTQYF
TGTGCCAGCAGTACCTTAAGCGGGAGCTTCGGGACCCAGTACTTC